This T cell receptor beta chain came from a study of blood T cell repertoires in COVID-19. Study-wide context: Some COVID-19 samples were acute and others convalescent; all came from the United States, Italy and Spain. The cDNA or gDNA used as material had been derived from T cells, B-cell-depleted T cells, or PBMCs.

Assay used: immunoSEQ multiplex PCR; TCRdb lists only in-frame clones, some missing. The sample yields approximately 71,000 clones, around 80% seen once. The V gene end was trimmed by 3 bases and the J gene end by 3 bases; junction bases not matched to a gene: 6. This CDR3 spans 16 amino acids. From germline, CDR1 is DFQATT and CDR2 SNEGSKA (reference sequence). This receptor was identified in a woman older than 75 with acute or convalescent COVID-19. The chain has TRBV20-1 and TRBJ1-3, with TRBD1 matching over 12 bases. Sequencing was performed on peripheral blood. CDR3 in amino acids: CSASGTGGVFGNTIYF. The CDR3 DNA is TGCAGTGCTAGTGGGACAGGGGGCGTCTTTGGAAACACCATATATTTT.